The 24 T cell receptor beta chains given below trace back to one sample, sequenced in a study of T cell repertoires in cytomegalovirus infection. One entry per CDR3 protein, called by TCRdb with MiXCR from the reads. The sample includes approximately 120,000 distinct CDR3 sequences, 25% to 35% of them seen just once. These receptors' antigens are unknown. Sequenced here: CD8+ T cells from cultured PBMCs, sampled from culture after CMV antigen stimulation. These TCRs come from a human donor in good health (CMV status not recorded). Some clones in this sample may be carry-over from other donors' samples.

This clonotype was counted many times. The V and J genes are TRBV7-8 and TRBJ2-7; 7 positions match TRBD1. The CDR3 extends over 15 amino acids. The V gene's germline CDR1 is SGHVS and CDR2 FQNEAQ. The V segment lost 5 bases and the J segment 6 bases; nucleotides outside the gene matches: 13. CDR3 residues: CASSRTGEGWGEQYF. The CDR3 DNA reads TGTGCCAGCAGCCGTACAGGGGAAGGATGGGGCGAGCAGTACTTC.

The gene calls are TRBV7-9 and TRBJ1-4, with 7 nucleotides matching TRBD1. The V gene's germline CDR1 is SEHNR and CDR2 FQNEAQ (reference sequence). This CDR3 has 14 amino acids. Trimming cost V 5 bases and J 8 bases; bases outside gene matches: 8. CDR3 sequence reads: CASSTNEGAEKLFF. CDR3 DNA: TGTGCCAGCAGCACCAATGAGGGGGCCGAAAAACTGTTTTTT. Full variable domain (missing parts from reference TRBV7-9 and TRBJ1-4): DTGVSQNPRHKITKRGQNVTFRCDPISEHNRLYWYRQTLGQGPEFLTYFQNEAQLEKSRLLSDRFSAERPKGSFSTLEIQRTEQGDSAMYLCASSTNEGAEKLFFGSGTQLSVL.

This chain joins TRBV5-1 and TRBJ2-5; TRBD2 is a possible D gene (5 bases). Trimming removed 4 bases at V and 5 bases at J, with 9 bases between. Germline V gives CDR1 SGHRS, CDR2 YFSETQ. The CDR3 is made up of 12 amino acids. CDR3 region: CASSGWEETQYF. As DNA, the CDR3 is TGCGCCAGCAGCGGTTGGGAGGAGACCCAGTACTTC. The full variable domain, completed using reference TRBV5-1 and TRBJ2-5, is KAGVTQTPRYLIKTRGQQVTLSCSPISGHRSVSWYQQTPGQGLQFLFEYFSETQRNKGNFPGRFSGRQFSNSRSEMNVSTLELGDSALYLCASSGWEETQYFGPGTRLLVL.

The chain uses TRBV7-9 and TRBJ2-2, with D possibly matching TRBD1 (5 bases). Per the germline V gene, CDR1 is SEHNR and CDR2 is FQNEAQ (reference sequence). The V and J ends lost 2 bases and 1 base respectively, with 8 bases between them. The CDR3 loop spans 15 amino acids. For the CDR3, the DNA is TGTGCCAGCAGCTTAAGGACATTGAACACCGGGGAGCTGTTTTTT. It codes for CASSLRTLNTGELFF.

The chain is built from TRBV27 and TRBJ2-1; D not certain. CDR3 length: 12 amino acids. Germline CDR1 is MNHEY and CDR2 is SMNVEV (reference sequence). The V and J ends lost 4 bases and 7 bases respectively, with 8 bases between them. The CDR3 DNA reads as TGTGCCAGCAGTTCTGGGCAGAATGAGCAGTTCTTC. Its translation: CASSSGQNEQFF.

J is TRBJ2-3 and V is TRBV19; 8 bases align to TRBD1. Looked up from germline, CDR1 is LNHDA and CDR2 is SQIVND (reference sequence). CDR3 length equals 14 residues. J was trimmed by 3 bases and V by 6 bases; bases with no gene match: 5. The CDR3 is CASRTGVGTDTQYF. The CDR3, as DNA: TGTGCCAGTAGGACAGGGGTGGGAACAGATACGCAGTATTTT.

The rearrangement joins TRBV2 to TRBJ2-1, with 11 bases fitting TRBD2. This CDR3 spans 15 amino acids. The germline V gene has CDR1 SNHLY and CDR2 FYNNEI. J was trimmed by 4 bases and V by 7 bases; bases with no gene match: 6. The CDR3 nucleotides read TGTGCCAGCAAAGAACTAGCGGGGGAGTACAATGAGCAGTTCTTC. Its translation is CASKELAGEYNEQFF.

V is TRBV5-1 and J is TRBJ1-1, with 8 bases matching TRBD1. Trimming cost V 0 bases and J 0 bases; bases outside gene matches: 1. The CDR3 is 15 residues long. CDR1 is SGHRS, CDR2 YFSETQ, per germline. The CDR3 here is CASSLEDRVNTEAFF. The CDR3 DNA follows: TGCGCCAGCAGCTTGGAGGACAGGGTGAACACTGAAGCTTTCTTT.

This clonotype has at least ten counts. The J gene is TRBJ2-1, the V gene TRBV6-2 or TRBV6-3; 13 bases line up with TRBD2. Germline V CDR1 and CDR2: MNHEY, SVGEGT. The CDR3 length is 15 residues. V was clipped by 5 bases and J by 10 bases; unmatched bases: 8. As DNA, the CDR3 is TGTGCCAGCAGTCAACTAGCGGGGGGGCCTGAGGAGCAGTTCTTC. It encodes CASSQLAGGPEEQFF.

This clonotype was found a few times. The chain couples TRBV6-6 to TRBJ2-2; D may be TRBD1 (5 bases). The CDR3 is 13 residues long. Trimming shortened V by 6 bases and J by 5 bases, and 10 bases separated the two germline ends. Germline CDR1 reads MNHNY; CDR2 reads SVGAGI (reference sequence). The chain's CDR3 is CASRTRETGELFF. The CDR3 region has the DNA TGTGCCAGCAGAACCAGGGAAACCGGGGAGCTGTTTTTT.

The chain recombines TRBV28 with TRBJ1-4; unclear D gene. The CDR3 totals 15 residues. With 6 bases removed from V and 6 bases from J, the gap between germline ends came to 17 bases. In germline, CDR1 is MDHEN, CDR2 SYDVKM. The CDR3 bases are TGTGCCAGCAGCGCCGGGTCTTTGAGGGATGAAAAACTGTTTTTT. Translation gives CASSAGSLRDEKLFF.

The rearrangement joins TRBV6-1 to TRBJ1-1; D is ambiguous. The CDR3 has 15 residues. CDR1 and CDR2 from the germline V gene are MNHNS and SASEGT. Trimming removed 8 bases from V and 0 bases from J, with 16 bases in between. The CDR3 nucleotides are TGTGCCAGCCGGAGTTCGTTGCCCCTGAACACTGAAGCTTTCTTT. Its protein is CASRSSLPLNTEAFF.

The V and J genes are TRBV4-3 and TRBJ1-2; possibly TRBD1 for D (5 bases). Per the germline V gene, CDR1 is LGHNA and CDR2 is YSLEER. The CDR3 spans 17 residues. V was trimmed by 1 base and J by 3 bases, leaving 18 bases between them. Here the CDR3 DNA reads TGCGCCAGCAGCCAAGTCGCCCCCGGAGTCAGGGACTATGGCTACACCTTC. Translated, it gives CASSQVAPGVRDYGYTF.

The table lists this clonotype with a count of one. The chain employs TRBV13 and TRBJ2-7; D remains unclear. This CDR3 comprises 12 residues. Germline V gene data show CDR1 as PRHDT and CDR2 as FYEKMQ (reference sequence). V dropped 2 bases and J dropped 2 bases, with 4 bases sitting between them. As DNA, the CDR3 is TGTGCCAGCAGCTTACTACCCTACGAGCAGTACTTC. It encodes CASSLLPYEQYF.

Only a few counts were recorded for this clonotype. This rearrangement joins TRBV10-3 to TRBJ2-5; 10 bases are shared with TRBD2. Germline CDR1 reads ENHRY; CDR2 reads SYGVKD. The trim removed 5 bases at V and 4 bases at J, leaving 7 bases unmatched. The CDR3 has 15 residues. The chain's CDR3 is CAISPGLAVLETQYF. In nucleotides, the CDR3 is TGTGCCATCAGTCCAGGACTAGCGGTCCTAGAGACCCAGTACTTC.

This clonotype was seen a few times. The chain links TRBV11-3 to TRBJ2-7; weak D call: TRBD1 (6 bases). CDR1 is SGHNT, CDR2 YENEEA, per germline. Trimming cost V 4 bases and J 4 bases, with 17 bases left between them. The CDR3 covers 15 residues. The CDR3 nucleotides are TGTGCCAGCAGCTCGTCGGGACATGACCCATACGAGCAGTACTTC. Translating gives CASSSSGHDPYEQYF.

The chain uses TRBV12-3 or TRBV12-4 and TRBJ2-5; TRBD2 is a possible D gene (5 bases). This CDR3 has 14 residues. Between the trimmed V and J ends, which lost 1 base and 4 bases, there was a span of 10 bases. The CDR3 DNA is TGTGCCAGCAGTTTAGAGGGCGGAGGAGAGACCCAGTACTTC. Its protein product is CASSLEGGGETQYF.

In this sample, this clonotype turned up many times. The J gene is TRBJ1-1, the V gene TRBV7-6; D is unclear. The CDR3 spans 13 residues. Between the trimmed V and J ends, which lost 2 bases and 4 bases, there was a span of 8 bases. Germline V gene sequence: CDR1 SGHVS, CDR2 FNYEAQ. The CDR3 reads CASSLLHPTEAFF. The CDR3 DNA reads TGTGCCAGCAGCTTACTCCATCCCACTGAAGCTTTCTTT.

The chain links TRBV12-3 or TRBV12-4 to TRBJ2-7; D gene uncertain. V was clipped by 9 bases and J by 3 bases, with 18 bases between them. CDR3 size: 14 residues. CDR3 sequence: CASQFKTGRYEQYF. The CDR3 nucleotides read TGTGCCAGTCAGTTCAAGACGGGCCGCTACGAGCAGTACTTC.

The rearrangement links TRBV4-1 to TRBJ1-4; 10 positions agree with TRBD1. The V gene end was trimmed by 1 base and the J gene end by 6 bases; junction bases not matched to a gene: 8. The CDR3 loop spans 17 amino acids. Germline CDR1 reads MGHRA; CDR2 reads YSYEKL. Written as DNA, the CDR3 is TGCGCCAGCAGCCAAGGACCACCGGGACAGGGGTATGAAAAACTGTTTTTT. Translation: CASSQGPPGQGYEKLFF.

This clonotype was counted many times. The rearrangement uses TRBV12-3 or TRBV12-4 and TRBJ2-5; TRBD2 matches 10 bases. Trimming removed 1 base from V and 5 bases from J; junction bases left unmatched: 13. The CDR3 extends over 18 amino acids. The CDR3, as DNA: TGTGCCAGCAGTTTAGGGTACCAGCGGGGGGGCCTAGGGGAGACCCAGTACTTC. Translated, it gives CASSLGYQRGGLGETQYF.

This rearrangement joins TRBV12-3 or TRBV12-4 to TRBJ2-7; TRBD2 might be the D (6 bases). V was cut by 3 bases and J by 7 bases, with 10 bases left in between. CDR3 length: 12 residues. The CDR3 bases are TGTGCCAGCAGTTTCGAGGCGGGAGAGCAGTACTTC. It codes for CASSFEAGEQYF.

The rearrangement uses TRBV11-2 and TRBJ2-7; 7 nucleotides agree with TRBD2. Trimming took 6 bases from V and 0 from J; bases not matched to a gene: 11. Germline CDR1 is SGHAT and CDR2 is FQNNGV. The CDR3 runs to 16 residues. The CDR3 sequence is CASSPRSGENSYEQYF. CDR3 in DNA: TGTGCCAGCAGTCCAAGGAGCGGGGAAAACTCCTACGAGCAGTACTTC.

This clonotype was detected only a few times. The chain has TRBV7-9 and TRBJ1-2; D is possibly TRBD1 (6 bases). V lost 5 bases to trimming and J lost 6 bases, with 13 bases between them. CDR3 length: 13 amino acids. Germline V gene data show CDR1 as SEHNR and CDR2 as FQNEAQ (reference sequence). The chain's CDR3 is CASSPPRGDGYTF. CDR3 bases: TGTGCCAGCAGCCCGCCCAGGGGTGATGGCTACACCTTC.